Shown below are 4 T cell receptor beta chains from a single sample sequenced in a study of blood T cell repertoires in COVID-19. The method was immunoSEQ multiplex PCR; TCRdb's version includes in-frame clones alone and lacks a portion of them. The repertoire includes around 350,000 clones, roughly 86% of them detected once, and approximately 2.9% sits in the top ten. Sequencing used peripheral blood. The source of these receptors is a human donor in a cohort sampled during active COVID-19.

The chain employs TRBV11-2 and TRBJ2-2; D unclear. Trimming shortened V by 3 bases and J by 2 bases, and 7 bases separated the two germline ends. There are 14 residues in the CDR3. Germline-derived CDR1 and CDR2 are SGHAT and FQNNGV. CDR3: CASSFSTNTGELFF. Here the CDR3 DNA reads TGTGCCAGCAGCTTCTCTACTAACACCGGGGAGCTGTTTTTT. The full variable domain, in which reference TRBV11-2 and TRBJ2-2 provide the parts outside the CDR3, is EAGVAQSPRYKIIEKRQSVAFWCNPISGHATLYWYQQILGQGPKLLIQFQNNGVVDDSQLPKDRFSAERLKGVDSTLKIQPAKLEDSAVYLCASSFSTNTGELFFGEGSRLTVL.

The CDR3 sequence is CASSQALAGGETQYF. The CDR3 nucleotides read TGTGCCAGCAGCCAGGCACTAGCGGGAGGGGAGACCCAGTACTTC. This chain links TRBV14 with TRBJ2-5; TRBD2 matches 13 bases. Germline values: CDR1 SGHDN, CDR2 FVKESK. The CDR3 has 15 amino acids. The trim removed 3 bases at V and 5 bases at J, leaving 3 bases unmatched. The full variable domain, in which reference TRBV14 and TRBJ2-5 provide the parts outside the CDR3, is EAGVTQFPSHSVIEKGQTVTLRCDPISGHDNLYWYRRVMGKEIKFLLHFVKESKQDESGMPNNRFLAERTGGTYSTLKVQPAELEDSGVYFCASSQALAGGETQYFGPGTRLLVL.

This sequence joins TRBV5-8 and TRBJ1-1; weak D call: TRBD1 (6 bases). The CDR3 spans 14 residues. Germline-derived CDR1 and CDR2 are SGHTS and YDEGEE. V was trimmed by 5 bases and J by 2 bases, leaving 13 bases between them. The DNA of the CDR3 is TGTGCCAGCAGAAGACCGGGACAAAACACTGAAGCTTTCTTT. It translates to CASRRPGQNTEAFF.

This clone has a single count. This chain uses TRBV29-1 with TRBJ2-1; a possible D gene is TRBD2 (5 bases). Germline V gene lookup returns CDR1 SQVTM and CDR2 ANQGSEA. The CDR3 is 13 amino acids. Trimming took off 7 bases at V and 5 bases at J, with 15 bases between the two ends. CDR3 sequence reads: CSALRGSDNEQFF. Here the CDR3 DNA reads TGCAGCGCCCTCCGGGGTAGTGACAATGAGCAGTTCTTC.